Shown below are 2 T cell receptor beta chains from a single sample sequenced in a study of blood T cell repertoires in COVID-19. Profiled with immunoSEQ multiplex PCR; TCRdb holds only in-frame clones, not every one. This sample yields roughly 120,000 clones, of which about three quarters are seen a single time; 5.5% to 7% belongs to the top ten. Sequencing was done on a sample of peripheral blood. These receptor sequences come from a man between 65 and 85 years old with acute or convalescent COVID-19.

This rearrangement joins TRBV5-1 to TRBJ2-1; 7 positions agree with TRBD2. Germline V gene lookup returns CDR1 SGHRS and CDR2 YFSETQ. The CDR3 totals 14 residues. Unmatched junction bases numbered 7, after V lost 4 bases and J lost 6 bases. The CDR3 reads CASSPGEGSNEQFF. The DNA for the CDR3 is TGCGCCAGCAGCCCTGGGGAGGGGTCCAATGAGCAGTTCTTC.

This chain uses TRBV9 with TRBJ1-6; D possibly corresponds to TRBD1 (6 bases). V shed 7 bases and J shed 6 bases, with 14 bases lying between them. CDR1 and CDR2 (germline): SGDLS, YYNGEE. The CDR3 sequence is 14 residues long. The DNA of the CDR3 is TGTGCCAGCGGCGGGGGGCAGATTAATTCACCCCTCCACTTT. Residues: CASGGGQINSPLHF.